This T cell receptor (beta chain) originates from a study of shared clonotypes between healthy human individuals. Study-wide findings and caveats: Few donors restricted represented genetic and exposure-history diversity. Sharing across four donors was highest in naive CD4 (approximately 5%) and lowest in memory CD8 (roughly 0.4%). Naive subsets generally had larger estimated richness than memory subsets.

Notes on this clone: The antigen remains unidentified. This CDR3 is also generated by other DNA sequences in the sample.

CDR1 and CDR2 (germline): SGHRS, YFSETQ. This CDR3 is 13 amino acids long. Between the trimmed V and J ends, which lost 1 base and 3 bases, there was a span of 8 bases. Both subsets, CD45RA+ naive and CD45RA-negative memory, were split from the CD4+ cells. This table comes from immunoSEQ multiplex PCR, and its TCRdb copy is limited to in-frame clones, with some not included. This table has about 1.5 million clones, roughly 96% appearing once. The sequence was collected from a man in his thirties or forties in good health. The specimen sequenced was naive CD4+ T cells sorted from blood. Noted subset: CD45RA+ positively selected. V usage is TRBV5-1 and J usage is TRBJ2-7; no firm D call. The CDR3 region is CASSLSSSYEQYF. Here the CDR3 DNA reads TGCGCCAGCAGCTTGTCTTCGAGCTACGAGCAGTACTTC.